This TCR beta chain came from a study of T cell repertoires in ileal Crohn's disease. Study background: Thiopurines (11) or anti-TNF agents (approximately 19) were given postoperatively to about half.

Per germline, CDR1 SGHAT and CDR2 FQNNGV. The V end lost 2 bases, the J end lost 3 bases, and 10 bases lay between the germline ends. This CDR3 is built from 15 residues. Per sample, around 500 nanograms of biopsy DNA were TCRB immunosequenced. Profiling relied on immunoSEQ multiplex PCR, and the TCRdb table lists in-frame clones only, not all of them. The sample has approximately 3,700 clones, around 85% seen once. Time point here: neoterminal ileum biopsy at postoperative endoscopy, about 6 months after surgery. The material sequenced was ileal tissue. The origin of this receptor is an adult with Crohn's disease. The chain carries TRBV11-2 and TRBJ1-4, with D maybe TRBD1 (5 bases). This chain's CDR3 is CASSLSPGSNEKLFF. The CDR3 nucleotides read TGTGCCAGCAGCTTAAGTCCAGGGTCTAATGAAAAACTGTTTTTT.